A selection of T cell receptor beta chains follows, all from one sample in a study of HIV-infected patients and healthy controls. TCRdb processed the 5' RACE reads anew with MiXCR; each CDR3 protein has one entry. This table holds approximately 9,400 distinct CDR3 sequences, 8% to 8.5% found once. The sequenced material came from blood. These receptors were collected from an adult in good health. Each CDR3 is given with its conserved first and last residue. A D gene is named only where the DNA matches it firmly. Clone size is shown for a subset of rows, as once, few, many or a class of expanded clone.

j_call,clone_size,d_call,v_call,cdr3_nt,cdr3_aa
TRBJ2-7,many,NA,TRBV6-1,TGTGCCAGCCTTAATTACTACGAGCAGTACTTC,CASLNYYEQYF
TRBJ2-5,medium-sized,TRBD1,TRBV20-1,TGCAGTGCTAGTGGACAGGGTTTGAGAGAGACCCAGTACTTC,CSASGQGLRETQYF
TRBJ2-1,medium-sized,TRBD2,TRBV7-2,TGTGCCAGCAGCGGGACTAGCGGGACCAATGAGCAGTTCTTC,CASSGTSGTNEQFF
TRBJ2-4,many,NA,TRBV6-5,TGTGCCAGCAGTTACTCGATACTCGGTGCCAAAAACATTCAGTACTTC,CASSYSILGAKNIQYF
TRBJ2-7,many,NA,TRBV20-1,TGCAGTGCCTGGACCGAAACGCCGGGAGTCTACGAGCAGTACTTC,CSAWTETPGVYEQYF
TRBJ1-5,medium-sized,NA,TRBV6-6,TGTGCCAGCAGCCCCCCCAGGGACGCTCAGCCCCAGCATTTT,CASSPPRDAQPQHF
TRBJ1-1,many,TRBD1,TRBV20-1,TGCAGTGCCTGGGGAGGGGGACAGGTGAACACTGAAGCTTTCTTT,CSAWGGGQVNTEAFF
TRBJ2-7,many,NA,TRBV4-3,TGCGCCAGCAGCCCGAGGAGAACTTACTTCTACGAGCAGTACTTC,CASSPRRTYFYEQYF
TRBJ2-5,few,NA,TRBV2,TGTGCCAGCACACAGTTTGACAGTCAGGAGACCCAGTACTTC,CASTQFDSQETQYF
TRBJ2-2,NA,NA,TRBV20-1,TGCAGTGCACTTGGGCTGCTAAACACCGGGGAGCTGTTTTTT,CSALGLLNTGELFF
TRBJ2-7,many,NA,TRBV6-6,TGTGCCAGCAGTCAAGGGATAGGACAAACCGAGCAGTACTTC,CASSQGIGQTEQYF
TRBJ2-7,medium-sized,TRBD1,TRBV27,TGTGCCAGCAGATTCCTAGACAGGGTCGAGCAGTACTTC,CASRFLDRVEQYF
TRBJ2-3,NA,TRBD2,TRBV2,TGTGCCAGCGGACGACTAGCGGGAGTGACAGATACGCAGTATTTT,CASGRLAGVTDTQYF
TRBJ2-5,many,NA,TRBV29-1,TGCAGCGTTGAACCCGGTTATGGAGAGACCCAGTACTTC,CSVEPGYGETQYF
TRBJ2-1,NA,TRBD2,TRBV12-3/TRBV12-4,TGTGCCAGCAGTAGTAGCGGGGGGGCCTACAATGAGCAGTTCTTC,CASSSSGGAYNEQFF
TRBJ2-2,many,NA,TRBV6-1,TGTGCCAGCTTAGGGGGGTATTCGAACACCGGGGAGCTGTTTTTT,CASLGGYSNTGELFF
TRBJ2-1,NA,TRBD2,TRBV11-1,TGTGCCAGCAGCTTAGCTACCGGGACTAGCGGGCAGCAGTTCTTC,CASSLATGTSGQQFF
TRBJ2-5,many,TRBD2,TRBV4-2,TGTGCCAGCAGCCCAGGTAGTCGGCTAGCGGGACTTAAACAAGAGACCCAGTACTTC,CASSPGSRLAGLKQETQYF
TRBJ2-1,NA,NA,TRBV7-9,TGTGCCAGCAGCTTAGATTTGGGGTCTTACTCCTACAATGAGCAGTTCTTC,CASSLDLGSYSYNEQFF
TRBJ2-3,NA,NA,TRBV7-7,TGTGCCAGCAGCTCTGGGGGGGGCGATACGCAGTATTTT,CASSSGGGDTQYF
TRBJ2-4,few,NA,TRBV7-8,TGTGCCAGCAGCTCTCATACAAACATTCAGTACTTC,CASSSHTNIQYF
TRBJ1-2,many,NA,TRBV12-3/TRBV12-4,TGTGCCAGCAGTTTACAGGGGCCGGACTATGGCTACACCTTC,CASSLQGPDYGYTF
TRBJ1-1,medium-sized,NA,TRBV29-1,TGCAGCGTTGGATACGACACTGAAGCTTTCTTT,CSVGYDTEAFF
TRBJ2-5,many,TRBD1,TRBV7-2,TGTGCCAGCAGCCGACAGGGAGAAGAGACCCAGTACTTC,CASSRQGEETQYF
TRBJ2-7,many,TRBD1,TRBV3-1,TGTGCCAGCAGCCCCTCGGACAGGGCCTACGAGCAGTACTTC,CASSPSDRAYEQYF
TRBJ2-5,many,NA,TRBV3-1,TGTGCCAGCAGCCAAGGTGGAGGAGAGACCCAGTACTTC,CASSQGGGETQYF
TRBJ2-5,many,NA,TRBV25-1,TGTGCCAGCAGCTGGGGGTCCCAAGAGACCCAGTACTTC,CASSWGSQETQYF
TRBJ2-3,medium-sized,TRBD1,TRBV7-3,TGTGCCAGCAGCTTATGGGGGACAGGGACCACAGATACGCAGTATTTT,CASSLWGTGTTDTQYF
TRBJ2-2,NA,TRBD2,TRBV7-8,TGTGCCAGCAGCAAACGGGCTAGCGGGAGGAACACCGGGGAGCTGTTTTTT,CASSKRASGRNTGELFF
TRBJ1-1,medium-sized,NA,TRBV2,TGTGCCAGCAGTGTTCTGATTCTGAACACTGAAGCTTTCTTT,CASSVLILNTEAFF
TRBJ1-1,medium-sized,NA,TRBV12-3/TRBV12-4,TGTGCCAGCAGTTTAGGTCTCGGCACTGAAGCTTTCTTT,CASSLGLGTEAFF
TRBJ2-5,many,TRBD1,TRBV5-4,TGTGCCAGCAGCACTCAACAGGGGGAGAAGACCCAGTACTTC,CASSTQQGEKTQYF
TRBJ1-5,many,NA,TRBV28,TGTGCCAGCAGACCGGCGGGAGTTTCTCAGCCCCAGCATTTT,CASRPAGVSQPQHF
TRBJ1-1,medium-sized,NA,TRBV5-1,TGCGCCAGCAGCTTGACAGCGCGGACCACTGAAGCTTTCTTT,CASSLTARTTEAFF
TRBJ2-1,medium-sized,NA,TRBV6-1,TGTGCCAGCAGTGAATACCCTCCTCCCAGACAGGAGTCCTACAATGAGCAGTTCTTC,CASSEYPPPRQESYNEQFF